This passage covers 12 T cell receptor beta chains from one sample sequenced in a study of identical twins. Via MiXCR, TCRdb re-called the 5' RACE reads, giving one row per CDR3 protein. Among about 280,000 distinct CDR3 sequences listed, roughly 8.6% were seen once. These same data were also listed under a study on yellow fever vaccine responses in identical twins.

Sequencing was performed on memory (CD45RO+) T cells sorted from blood. The source is a woman under 30 in good health.

This clonotype turned up a few times. This chain uses TRBV20-1 with TRBJ2-3; 10 positions agree with TRBD2. This CDR3 contains 15 residues. Looked up from germline, CDR1 is DFQATT and CDR2 is SNEGSKA (reference sequence). V gave up 5 bases and J gave up 2 bases; unmatched junction bases: 7. The CDR3 coding sequence is TGCAGTGCTTACCCCGGGACTAGCGTCACAGATACGCAGTATTTT. It yields the protein CSAYPGTSVTDTQYF.

This clonotype occurred a few times. V gene TRBV2 combines with J gene TRBJ2-3; D unclear. Trimming cost V 2 bases and J 4 bases, with 13 bases left between them. Germline V lookup: CDR1 SNHLY, CDR2 FYNNEI. CDR3 length equals 15 residues. CDR3 DNA sequence: TGTGCCAGCAGTGAAAGGCCGGATTCGTCAGATACGCAGTATTTT. Amino acid sequence: CASSERPDSSDTQYF.

This clonotype appeared a few times. The chain is built from TRBV7-9 and TRBJ1-1; 8 nucleotides line up with TRBD1. Germline CDR1 and CDR2: SEHNR and FQNEAQ (reference sequence). CDR3 length equals 15 residues. Trimming took 1 base from V and 6 from J; bases not matched to a gene: 7. The CDR3 DNA reads TGTGCCAGCAGCTTAGGGGACAGGATGGGTCCTGAAGCTTTCTTT. This codes for CASSLGDRMGPEAFF.

Only a few counts were recorded for this clonotype. This chain links TRBV9 with TRBJ2-3, with 13 bases aligning to TRBD2. Per germline, CDR1 SGDLS and CDR2 YYNGEE. The CDR3 contains 17 residues. V lost 4 bases and J lost 4; bases outside the gene matches: 9. CDR3 in amino acids: CASSPGTSGMSADTQYF. The CDR3 bases are TGTGCCAGCAGCCCAGGGACTAGCGGGATGTCAGCAGATACGCAGTATTTT.

The CDR3 DNA is TGTGCCAGCAGTGACGGGCGGGATGACACAGATACGCAGTATTTT. It is translated as CASSDGRDDTDTQYF. This chain joins TRBV6-4 and TRBJ2-3, with TRBD2 as a possible D gene (6 bases). Germline values: CDR1 MRHNA, CDR2 SNTAGT. Trimming took 2 bases from V and 2 from J, leaving 11 bases between them. This CDR3 is 15 amino acids long.

In its sample, this clonotype was seen a few times. The chain is built from TRBV5-6 and TRBJ2-6; a possible D gene is TRBD1 (5 bases). The ends were cut back, 0 bases at V and 10 bases at J, with 14 bases in the middle. The CDR3 runs 15 residues. The germline gives CDR1 SGHDT, CDR2 YYEEEE. CDR3 in amino acids: CASSLAQRQLNVLTF. CDR3 sequence (DNA): TGTGCCAGCAGCTTGGCCCAGAGACAGCTAAACGTCCTGACTTTC.

The CDR3 region has the DNA TGCAGTGCTAGAGATACGAGGACAGGCTCCTACGAGCAGTACTTC. This gives the protein CSARDTRTGSYEQYF. The chain employs TRBV20-1 and TRBJ2-7; TRBD1 aligns across 7 bases. Looked up from germline, CDR1 is DFQATT and CDR2 is SNEGSKA (reference sequence). V lost 0 bases to trimming and J lost 0 bases; unmatched junction nucleotides: 5. This CDR3 contains 15 residues.

This clonotype was found a few times. The CDR3 region has the DNA TGTGCCAGCCGCGGGGACAGGGGGCTTGGAAAACTGTTTTTT. This encodes CASRGDRGLGKLFF. The chain joins TRBV3-1 to TRBJ1-4, with 12 bases identical to TRBD1. Germline loops: CDR1 LGHDT, CDR2 YNNKEL (reference sequence). The ends lost 8 bases at V and 10 bases at J; junction bases unmatched: 8. The CDR3 loop spans 14 amino acids. Full variable domain (rest looked up from reference TRBV3-1 and TRBJ1-4): DTAVSQTPKYLVTQMGNDKSIKCEQNLGHDTMYWYKQDSKKFLKIMFSYNNKELIINETVPNRFSPKSPDKAHLNLHINSLELGDSAVYFCASRGDRGLGKLFFGSGTQLSVL.

Only a few counts were recorded for this clonotype. V gene TRBV5-1 combines with J gene TRBJ2-7; D gene ambiguous. This CDR3 is 13 amino acids long. Trimming removed 4 bases at V and 0 bases at J, with 8 bases between. Germline V gene data show CDR1 as SGHRS and CDR2 as YFSETQ. The chain's CDR3 is CASSVPPSYEQYF. CDR3 coding DNA: TGCGCCAGCAGCGTCCCCCCCTCCTACGAGCAGTACTTC.

This clonotype was observed many times. This rearrangement joins TRBV20-1 to TRBJ2-3; TRBD2 matches 9 bases. With 0 bases clipped from V and 2 bases from J, the junction kept 9 bases outside the gene matches. Germline assignment: CDR1 DFQATT and CDR2 SNEGSKA (reference sequence). The CDR3 loop spans 17 amino acids. DNA of the CDR3: TGCAGTGCTAGAGATAAGGCTAGCGGGAAAGTCACAGATACGCAGTATTTT. It encodes CSARDKASGKVTDTQYF.

The sample holds many counts of this clonotype. J is TRBJ2-2 and V is TRBV5-6, with D possibly being TRBD2 (5 bases). Trimming cost V 2 bases and J 4 bases, with 15 bases left between them. Per the germline V gene, CDR1 is SGHDT and CDR2 is YYEEEE. This CDR3 spans 16 amino acids. The CDR3 loop is CASSFWGDRSTGELFF. The CDR3 bases are TGTGCCAGCAGCTTCTGGGGAGATCGAAGCACCGGGGAGCTGTTTTTT.

In this sample, this clonotype turned up a few times. The rearrangement uses TRBV29-1 and TRBJ2-7; no definite D call. Trimming pared 4 bases from V and 7 bases from J, leaving 8 bases between. This CDR3 contains 10 residues. Germline V lookup: CDR1 SQVTM, CDR2 ANQGSEA. The CDR3 DNA is TGCAGCGTTGTATTAGGGGAGCAGTACTTC. Protein: CSVVLGEQYF.